This TCR beta chain was sequenced in a study of blood T cell repertoires in COVID-19. Cohort 3 donors were reported recovered after two negative PCRs, clearance, or symptom resolution. CDR1 and CDR2 (germline): LGHDT, YNNKEL (reference sequence). The CDR3 runs 19 residues. Between the trimmed V and J ends, which lost 1 base and 4 bases, there was a span of 22 bases. Authors' methods: Estimation of nucleated cell counts relied on the amplification of reference gene primers. Sequenced by immunoSEQ multiplex PCR; TCRdb stores in-frame clones only, minus some. The DNA gave D and trimming, while V, J and clone size come from that table. This sample yields roughly 140,000 clones, of which 87% are seen a single time; about 10% belongs to the top ten.

This rearrangement joins TRBV3-1 (or the pseudogene TRBV3-2) to TRBJ2-2; D is possibly TRBD2 (5 bases). This clonotype was obtained from a man between 60 and 70 years old who had recovered from COVID-19. Sequencing was carried out using PBMCs or T cells enriched from blood (not recorded which). The CDR3 DNA reads TGTGCCAGCAGCCAAGTAGCGACTACTAACGGCGTTGGCACCGGGGAGCTGTTTTTT. This gives the protein CASSQVATTNGVGTGELFF.